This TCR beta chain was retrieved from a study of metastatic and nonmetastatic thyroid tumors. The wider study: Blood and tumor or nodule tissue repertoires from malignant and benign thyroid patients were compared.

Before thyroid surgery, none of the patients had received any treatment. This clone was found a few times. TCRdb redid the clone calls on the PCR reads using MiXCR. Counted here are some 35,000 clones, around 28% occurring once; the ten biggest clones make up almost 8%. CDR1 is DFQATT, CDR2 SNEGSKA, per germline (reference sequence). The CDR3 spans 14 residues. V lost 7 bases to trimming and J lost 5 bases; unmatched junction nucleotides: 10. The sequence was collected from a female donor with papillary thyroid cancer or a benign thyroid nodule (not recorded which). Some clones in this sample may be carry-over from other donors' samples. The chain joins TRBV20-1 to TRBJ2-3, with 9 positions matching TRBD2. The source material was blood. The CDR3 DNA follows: TGCAGTGGTCGGCTGGCGGGGGGGGGAGATACGCAGTATTTT. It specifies CSGRLAGGGDTQYF.